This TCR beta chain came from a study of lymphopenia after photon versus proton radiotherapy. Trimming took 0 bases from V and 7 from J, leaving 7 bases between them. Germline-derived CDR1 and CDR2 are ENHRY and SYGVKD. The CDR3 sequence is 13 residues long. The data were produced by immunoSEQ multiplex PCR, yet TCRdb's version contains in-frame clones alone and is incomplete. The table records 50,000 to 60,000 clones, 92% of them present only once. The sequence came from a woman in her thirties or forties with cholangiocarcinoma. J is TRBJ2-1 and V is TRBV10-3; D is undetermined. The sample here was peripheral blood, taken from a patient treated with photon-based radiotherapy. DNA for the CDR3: TGTGCCATCAGTGAGTCAGGAAGGAATGAGCAGTTCTTC. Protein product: CAISESGRNEQFF.